This TCR beta chain was found in a study of STAT5B mutations in CD4+ large granular lymphocyte leukemia. Findings of the study overall: Higher CD4+ than CD8+ T-LGLL clonality might reflect small sample size.

The CDR3 is 11 amino acids. Germline V lookup: CDR1 SGHDT, CDR2 YYEEEE. The V end was cut by 0 bases, the J end by 5 bases, with 2 bases between. Profiling relied on immunoSEQ multiplex PCR, and the TCRdb table lists in-frame clones only, not all of them. The data hold tens of thousands of clones, with 65% to 90% observed a single time. In the case of this clone: What it recognizes is unknown.

V usage is TRBV5-6 and J usage is TRBJ2-5, with D uncertain. Material: CD4+ T cells from blood buffy coats. This sequence originates from a human donor in good health. The CDR3 sequence is CASSLVETQYF. The CDR3 nucleotides are TGTGCCAGCAGCTTGGTTGAGACCCAGTACTTC.